This T cell receptor (beta chain) was recorded in a study of STAT5B mutations in CD4+ large granular lymphocyte leukemia. Looking at the study overall: Healthy donors showed HLA-associated enrichment of the CDR3 'QG' motif. Broader study findings: TRBV06-family usage was enriched in top patient clones (8/27) versus controls (2/35). Over 20% of private leukemic clonotypes occurred rarely in other patients' non-leukemic repertoires.

Notes on this clone: Antigen: not known.

Method: immunoSEQ multiplex PCR; TCRdb's copy keeps in-frame clones and lacks some. Here the sample spans 25,000 to 30,000 clones, 65% to 80% being singletons. CDR3 length: 16 residues. The germline CDR1 and CDR2 sequences are LNHDA and SQIVND (reference sequence). Germline trimming cut 3 bases from V and 8 bases from J; bases unmatched to any gene: 14. Material: CD4+ T cells from blood buffy coats. This TCR was recovered from a human donor in good health. The genes are TRBV19 and TRBJ1-2; TRBD1 matches 8 bases. The CDR3, as DNA: TGTGCCAGTAGTATTGACCCAGGGGGCAGGATTGGAGGCTACACCTTC. It codes for CASSIDPGGRIGGYTF.